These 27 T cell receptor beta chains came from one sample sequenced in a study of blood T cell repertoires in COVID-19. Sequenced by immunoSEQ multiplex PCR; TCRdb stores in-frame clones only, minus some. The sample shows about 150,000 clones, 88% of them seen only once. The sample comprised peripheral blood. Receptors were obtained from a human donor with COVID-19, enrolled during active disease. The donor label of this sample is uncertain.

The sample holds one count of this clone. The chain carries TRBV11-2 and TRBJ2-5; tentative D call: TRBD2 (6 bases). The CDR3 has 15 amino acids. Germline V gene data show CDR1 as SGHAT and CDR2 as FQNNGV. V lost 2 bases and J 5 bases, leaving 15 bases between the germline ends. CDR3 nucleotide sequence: TGTGCCAGCAGCTTACTTGGAGGGTGGGGGGAGACCCAGTACTTC. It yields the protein CASSLLGGWGETQYF.

The CDR3 loop reads CASSLGRGGLNEQFF. CDR3 nucleotides: TGTGCCAGCAGCTTAGGACGCGGGGGTCTCAATGAGCAGTTCTTC. The chain links TRBV11-2 to TRBJ2-1, with 7 positions matching TRBD2. CDR1 SGHAT and CDR2 FQNNGV come from the germline V gene. J was trimmed by 6 bases and V by 1 base; bases with no gene match: 6. The CDR3 is 15 amino acids.

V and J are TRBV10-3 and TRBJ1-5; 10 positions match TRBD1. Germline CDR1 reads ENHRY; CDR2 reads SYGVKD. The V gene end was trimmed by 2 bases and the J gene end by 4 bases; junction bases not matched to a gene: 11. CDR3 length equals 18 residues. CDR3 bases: TGTGCCATCAGTGAGGGGACAGGGGCTTTTAGTGGGAATCAGCCCCAGCATTTT. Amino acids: CAISEGTGAFSGNQPQHF.

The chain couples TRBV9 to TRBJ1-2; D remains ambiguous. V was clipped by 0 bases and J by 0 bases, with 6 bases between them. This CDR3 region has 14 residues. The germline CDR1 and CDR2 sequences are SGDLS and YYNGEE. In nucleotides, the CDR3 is TGTGCCAGCAGCGTAGGCCCGGCTAACTATGGCTACACCTTC. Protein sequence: CASSVGPANYGYTF. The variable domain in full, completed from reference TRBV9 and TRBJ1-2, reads DSGVTQTPKHLITATGQRVTLRCSPRSGDLSVYWYQQSLDQGLQFLIQYYNGEERAKGNILERFSAQQFPDLHSELNLSSLELGDSALYFCASSVGPANYGYTFGSGTRLTVV.

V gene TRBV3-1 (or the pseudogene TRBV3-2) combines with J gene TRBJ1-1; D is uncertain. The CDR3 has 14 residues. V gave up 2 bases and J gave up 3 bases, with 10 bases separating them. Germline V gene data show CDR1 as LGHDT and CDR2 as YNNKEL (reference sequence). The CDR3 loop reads CASSQNGGDTEAFF. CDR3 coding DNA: TGTGCCAGCAGCCAAAACGGAGGCGACACTGAAGCTTTCTTT.

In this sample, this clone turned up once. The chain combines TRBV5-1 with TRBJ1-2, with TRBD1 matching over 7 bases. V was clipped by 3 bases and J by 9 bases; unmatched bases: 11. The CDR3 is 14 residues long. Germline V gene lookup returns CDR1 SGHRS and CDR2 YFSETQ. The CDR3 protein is CASSSDRPGGSYTF. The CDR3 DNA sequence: TGCGCCAGCAGCTCGGACAGGCCCGGTGGGAGCTACACCTTC.

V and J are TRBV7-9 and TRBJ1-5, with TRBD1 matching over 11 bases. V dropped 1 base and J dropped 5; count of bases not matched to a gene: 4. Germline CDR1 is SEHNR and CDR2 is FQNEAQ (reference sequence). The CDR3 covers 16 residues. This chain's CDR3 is CASSLGGTGGHQPQHF. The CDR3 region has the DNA TGTGCCAGCAGCTTAGGCGGGACAGGGGGTCATCAGCCCCAGCATTTT.

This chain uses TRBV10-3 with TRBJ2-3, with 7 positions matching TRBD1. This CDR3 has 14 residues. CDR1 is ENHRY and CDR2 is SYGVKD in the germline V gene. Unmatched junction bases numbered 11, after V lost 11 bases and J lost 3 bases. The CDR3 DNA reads TGTGCCGTCCGACAGGGAAGGATGACAGATACGCAGTATTTT. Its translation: CAVRQGRMTDTQYF.

CDR3 nucleotides: TGTGCCAGCAGCCAAAGCGCACTACAGTATTTT. It translates to CASSQSALQYF. The chain combines TRBV7-2 with TRBJ2-3; D not certain. V lost 5 bases, J lost 12 bases, and 12 bases lay in between. The CDR3 has 11 amino acids. CDR1 and CDR2 (germline): SGHTA, FQGNSA.

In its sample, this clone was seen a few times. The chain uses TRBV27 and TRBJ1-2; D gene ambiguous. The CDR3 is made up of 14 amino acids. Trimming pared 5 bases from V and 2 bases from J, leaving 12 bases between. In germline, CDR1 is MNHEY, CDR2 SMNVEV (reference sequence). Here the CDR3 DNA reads TGTGCCAGCAGTCCCAGGACGGGAAACTATGGCTACACCTTC. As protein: CASSPRTGNYGYTF.

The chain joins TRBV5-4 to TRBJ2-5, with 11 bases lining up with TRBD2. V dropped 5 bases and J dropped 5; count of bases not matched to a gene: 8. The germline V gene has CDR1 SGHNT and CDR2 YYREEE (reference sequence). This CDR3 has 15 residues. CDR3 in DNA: TGTGCCAGCAGTCTGACTAGCGGGGAGGGGGAGACCCAGTACTTC. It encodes CASSLTSGEGETQYF.

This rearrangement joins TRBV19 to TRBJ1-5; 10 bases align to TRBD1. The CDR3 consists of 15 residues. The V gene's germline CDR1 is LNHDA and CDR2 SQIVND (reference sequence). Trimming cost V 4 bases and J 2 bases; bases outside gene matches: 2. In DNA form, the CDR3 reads TGTGCCAGTAGTAAGGACAGGGGGGGCAATCAGCCCCAGCATTTT. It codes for CASSKDRGGNQPQHF. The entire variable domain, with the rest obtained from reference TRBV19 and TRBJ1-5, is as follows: DGGITQSPKYLFRKEGQNVTLSCEQNLNHDAMYWYRQDPGQGLRLIYYSQIVNDFQKGDIAEGYSVSREKKESFPLTVTSAQKNPTAFYLCASSKDRGGNQPQHFGDGTRLSIL.

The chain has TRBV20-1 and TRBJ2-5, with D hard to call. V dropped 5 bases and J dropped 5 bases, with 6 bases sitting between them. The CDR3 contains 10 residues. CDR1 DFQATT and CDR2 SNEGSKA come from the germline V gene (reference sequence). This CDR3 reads CSAGWETQYF. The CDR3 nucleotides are TGCAGTGCTGGCTGGGAGACCCAGTACTTC.

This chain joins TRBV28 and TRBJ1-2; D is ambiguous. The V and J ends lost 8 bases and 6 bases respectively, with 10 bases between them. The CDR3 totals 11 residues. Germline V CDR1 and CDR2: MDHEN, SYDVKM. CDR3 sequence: CASAMSDGYTF. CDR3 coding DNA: TGTGCCAGCGCCATGAGTGATGGCTACACCTTC.

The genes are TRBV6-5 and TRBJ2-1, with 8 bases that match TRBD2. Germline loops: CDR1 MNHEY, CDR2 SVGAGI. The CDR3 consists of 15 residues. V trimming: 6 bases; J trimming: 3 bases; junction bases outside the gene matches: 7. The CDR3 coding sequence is TGTGCCAGCAGCCGCGGGGGGTACGACTACAATGAGCAGTTCTTC. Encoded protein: CASSRGGYDYNEQFF.

Here the CDR3 reads CASSLGRGNIQYF. In nucleotides, the CDR3 is TGTGCCAGCAGCTTAGGCAGGGGAAACATTCAGTACTTC. The chain combines TRBV7-3 with TRBJ2-4, with TRBD1 as a possible D gene (6 bases). V was cut by 2 bases and J by 6 bases, with 8 bases left in between. The CDR3 length is 13 residues. CDR1 is SGHTA and CDR2 is FQGTGA in the germline V gene.

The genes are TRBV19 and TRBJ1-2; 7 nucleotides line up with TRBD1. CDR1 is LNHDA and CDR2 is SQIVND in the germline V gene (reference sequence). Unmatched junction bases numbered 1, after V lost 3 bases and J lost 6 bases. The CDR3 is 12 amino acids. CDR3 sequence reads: CASSIQGDGYTF. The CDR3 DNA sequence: TGTGCCAGTAGTATCCAGGGGGATGGCTACACCTTC.

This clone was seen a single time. The CDR3 reads CATSEATGDYGYTF. The CDR3 region has the DNA TGTGCCACCAGTGAAGCAACAGGTGACTATGGCTACACCTTC. This chain uses TRBV24-1 with TRBJ1-2; possible D gene TRBD1, 5 bases. This CDR3 comprises 14 residues. Trimming took off 4 bases at V and 3 bases at J, with 11 bases between the two ends. Germline V gives CDR1 KGHDR, CDR2 SFDVKD.

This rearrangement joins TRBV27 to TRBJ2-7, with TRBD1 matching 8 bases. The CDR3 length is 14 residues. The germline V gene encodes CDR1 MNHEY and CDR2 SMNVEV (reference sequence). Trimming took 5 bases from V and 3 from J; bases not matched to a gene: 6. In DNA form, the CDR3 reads TGTGCCAGCAGTCTCGACAGGGGTATCTACGAGCAGTACTTC. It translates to CASSLDRGIYEQYF.

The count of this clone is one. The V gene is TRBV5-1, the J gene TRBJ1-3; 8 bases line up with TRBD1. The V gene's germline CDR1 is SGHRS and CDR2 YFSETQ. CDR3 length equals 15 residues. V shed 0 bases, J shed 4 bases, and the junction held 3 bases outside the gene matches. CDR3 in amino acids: CASSLDGTGGNTIYF. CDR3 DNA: TGCGCCAGCAGCTTGGACGGGACAGGAGGAAACACCATATATTTT.

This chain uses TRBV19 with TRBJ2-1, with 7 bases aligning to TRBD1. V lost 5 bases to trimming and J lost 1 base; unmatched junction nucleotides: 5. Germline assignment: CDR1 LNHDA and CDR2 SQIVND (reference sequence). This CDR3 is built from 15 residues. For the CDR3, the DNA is TGTGCCAGTAGTCGATCGGGACAGTCCTACAATGAGCAGTTCTTC. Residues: CASSRSGQSYNEQFF.

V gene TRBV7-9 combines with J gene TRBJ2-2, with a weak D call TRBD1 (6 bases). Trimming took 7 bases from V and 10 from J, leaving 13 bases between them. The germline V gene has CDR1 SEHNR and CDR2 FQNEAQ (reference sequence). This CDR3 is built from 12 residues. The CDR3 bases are TGTGCCAGCACCCGGACAGAGCTGGAGCTGTTTTTT. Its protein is CASTRTELELFF.

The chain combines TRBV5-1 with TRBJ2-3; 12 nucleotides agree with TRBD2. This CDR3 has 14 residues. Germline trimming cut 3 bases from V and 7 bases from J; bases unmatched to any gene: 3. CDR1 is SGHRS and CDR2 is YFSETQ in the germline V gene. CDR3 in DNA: TGCGCCAGCAGCTCTAGCGGGGGGGAAAATACGCAGTATTTT. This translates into CASSSSGGENTQYF.

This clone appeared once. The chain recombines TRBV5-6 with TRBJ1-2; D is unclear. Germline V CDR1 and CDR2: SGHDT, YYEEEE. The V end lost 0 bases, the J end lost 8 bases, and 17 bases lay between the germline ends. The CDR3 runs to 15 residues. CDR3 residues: CASSLDSLEKWGYTF. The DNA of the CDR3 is TGTGCCAGCAGCTTGGATTCTTTAGAAAAATGGGGCTACACCTTC.

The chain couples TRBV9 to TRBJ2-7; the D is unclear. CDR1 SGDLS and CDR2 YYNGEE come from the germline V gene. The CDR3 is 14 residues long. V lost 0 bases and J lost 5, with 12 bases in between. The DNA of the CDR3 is TGTGCCAGCAGCGTAGAGGCCGTCCAGGACGAGCAGTACTTC. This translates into CASSVEAVQDEQYF.

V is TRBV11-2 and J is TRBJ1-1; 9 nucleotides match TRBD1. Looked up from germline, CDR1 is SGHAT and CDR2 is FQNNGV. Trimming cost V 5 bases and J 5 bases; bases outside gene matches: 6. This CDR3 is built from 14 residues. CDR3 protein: CASSVTGGRTEAFF. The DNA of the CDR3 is TGTGCCAGCAGCGTGACAGGGGGAAGGACTGAAGCTTTCTTT.

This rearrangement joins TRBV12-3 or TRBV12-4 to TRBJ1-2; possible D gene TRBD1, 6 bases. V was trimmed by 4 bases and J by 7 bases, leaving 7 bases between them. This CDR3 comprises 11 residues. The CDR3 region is CASSYRVGYTF. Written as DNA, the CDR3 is TGTGCCAGCAGTTACAGGGTTGGCTACACCTTC.